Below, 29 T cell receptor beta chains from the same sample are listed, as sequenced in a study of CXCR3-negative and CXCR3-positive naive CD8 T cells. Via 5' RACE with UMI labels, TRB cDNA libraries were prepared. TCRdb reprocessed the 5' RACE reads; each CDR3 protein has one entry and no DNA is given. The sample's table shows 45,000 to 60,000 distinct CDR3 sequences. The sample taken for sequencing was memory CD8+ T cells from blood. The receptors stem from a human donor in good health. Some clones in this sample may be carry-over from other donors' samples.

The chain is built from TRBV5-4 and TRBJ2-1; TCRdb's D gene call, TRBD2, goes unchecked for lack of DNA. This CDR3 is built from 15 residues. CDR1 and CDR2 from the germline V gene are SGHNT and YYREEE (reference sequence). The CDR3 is CASSPGTSTYNEQFF.

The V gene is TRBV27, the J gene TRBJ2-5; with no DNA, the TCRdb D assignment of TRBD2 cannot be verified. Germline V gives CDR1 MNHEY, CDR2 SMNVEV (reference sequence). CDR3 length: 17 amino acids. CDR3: CASSLSYPSIRRETQYF.

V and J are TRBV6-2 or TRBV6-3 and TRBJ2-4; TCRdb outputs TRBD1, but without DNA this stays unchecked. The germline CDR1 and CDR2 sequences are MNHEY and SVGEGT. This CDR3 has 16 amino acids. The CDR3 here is CASSYSTWTLENIQYF.

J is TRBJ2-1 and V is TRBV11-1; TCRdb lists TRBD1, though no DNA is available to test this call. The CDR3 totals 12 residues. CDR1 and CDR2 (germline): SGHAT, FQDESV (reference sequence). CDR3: CASRGRGNEQSF. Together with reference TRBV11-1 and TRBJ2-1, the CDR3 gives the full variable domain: EAEVAQSPRYKITEKSQAVAFWCDPISGHATLYWYRQILGQGPELLVQFQDESVVDDSQLPKDRFSAERLKGVDSTLKIQPAELGDSAMYLCASRGRGNEQSFGPGTRLTVL.

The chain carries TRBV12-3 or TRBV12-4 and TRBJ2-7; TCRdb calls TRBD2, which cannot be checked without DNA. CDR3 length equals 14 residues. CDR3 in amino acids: CASSSEAGGYEQYF.

The CDR3 loop is CASSLTYASGNTIYF. J is TRBJ1-3 and V is TRBV12-3 or TRBV12-4. The CDR3 consists of 15 residues.

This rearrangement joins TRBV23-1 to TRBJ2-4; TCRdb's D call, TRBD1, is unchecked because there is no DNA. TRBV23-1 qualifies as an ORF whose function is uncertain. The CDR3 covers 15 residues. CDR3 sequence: CASSQSKGAVDIQYF.

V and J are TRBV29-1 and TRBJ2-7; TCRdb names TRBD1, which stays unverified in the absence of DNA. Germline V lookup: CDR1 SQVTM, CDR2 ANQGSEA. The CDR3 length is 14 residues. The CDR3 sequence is CSVEGGLRTYEQYF.

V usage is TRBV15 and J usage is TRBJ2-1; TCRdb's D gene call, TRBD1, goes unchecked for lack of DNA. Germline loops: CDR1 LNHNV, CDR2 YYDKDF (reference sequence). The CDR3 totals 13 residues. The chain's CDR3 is CATSDRTGNEQFF.

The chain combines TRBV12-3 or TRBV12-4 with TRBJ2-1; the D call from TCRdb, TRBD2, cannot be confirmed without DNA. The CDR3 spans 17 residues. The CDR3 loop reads CASSLKGPAGVYNEQFF.

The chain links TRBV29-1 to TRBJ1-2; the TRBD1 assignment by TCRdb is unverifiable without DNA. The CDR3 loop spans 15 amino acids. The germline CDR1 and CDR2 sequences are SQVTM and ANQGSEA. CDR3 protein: CSVEVQTGANYGYTF.

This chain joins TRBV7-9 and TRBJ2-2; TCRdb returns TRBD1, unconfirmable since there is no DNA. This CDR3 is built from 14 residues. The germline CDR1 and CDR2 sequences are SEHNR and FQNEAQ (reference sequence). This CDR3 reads CASVLGGNTGELFF. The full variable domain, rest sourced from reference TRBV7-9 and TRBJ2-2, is DTGVSQNPRHKITKRGQNVTFRCDPISEHNRLYWYRQTLGQGPEFLTYFQNEAQLEKSRLLSDRFSAERPKGSFSTLEIQRTEQGDSAMYLCASVLGGNTGELFFGEGSRLTVL.

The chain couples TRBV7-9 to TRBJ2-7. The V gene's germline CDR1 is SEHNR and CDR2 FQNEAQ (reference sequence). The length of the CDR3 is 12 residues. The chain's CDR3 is CASSYGPYEQYF.

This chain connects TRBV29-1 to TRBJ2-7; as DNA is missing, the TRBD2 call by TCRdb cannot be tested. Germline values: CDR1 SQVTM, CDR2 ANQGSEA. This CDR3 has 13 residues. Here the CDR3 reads CSVGAAGRYEQYF.

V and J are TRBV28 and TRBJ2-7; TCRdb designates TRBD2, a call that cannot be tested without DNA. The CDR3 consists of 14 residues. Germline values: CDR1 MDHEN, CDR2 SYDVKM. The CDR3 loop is CASSYNAGLSEQYF.

The CDR3 loop reads CASSTTPRDRDTDTQYF. The chain has TRBV6-4 and TRBJ2-3; the D gene TCRdb calls, TRBD1, cannot be checked with no DNA. The germline CDR1 and CDR2 sequences are MRHNA and SNTAGT. This CDR3 spans 17 amino acids.

The CDR3 is CSVVFLYGYTF. This chain links TRBV29-1 with TRBJ1-2. This CDR3 region has 11 residues. Per the germline V gene, CDR1 is SQVTM and CDR2 is ANQGSEA.

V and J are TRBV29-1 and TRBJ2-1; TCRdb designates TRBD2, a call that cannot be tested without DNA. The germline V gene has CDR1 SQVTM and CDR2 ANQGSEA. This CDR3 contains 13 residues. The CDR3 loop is CSVEDSGADGQFF.

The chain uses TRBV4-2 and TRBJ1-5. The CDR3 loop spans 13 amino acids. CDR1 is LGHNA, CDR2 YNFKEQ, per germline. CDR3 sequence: CASSQEGLWPQHF.

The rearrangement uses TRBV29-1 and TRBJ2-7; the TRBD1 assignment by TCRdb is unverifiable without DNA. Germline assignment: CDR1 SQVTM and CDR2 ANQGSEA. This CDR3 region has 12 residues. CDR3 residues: CSVVGQGSEQYF.

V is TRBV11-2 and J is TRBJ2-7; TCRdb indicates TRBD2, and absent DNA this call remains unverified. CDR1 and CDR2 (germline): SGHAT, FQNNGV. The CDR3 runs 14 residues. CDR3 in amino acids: CASGIEGGLSEQYF.

The CDR3 spells CASSPGGTTHTQYF. This chain joins TRBV11-3 and TRBJ2-3; TCRdb proposes TRBD2, but this gene call is untestable without DNA. The CDR3 has 14 amino acids. CDR1 and CDR2 (germline): SGHNT, YENEEA.

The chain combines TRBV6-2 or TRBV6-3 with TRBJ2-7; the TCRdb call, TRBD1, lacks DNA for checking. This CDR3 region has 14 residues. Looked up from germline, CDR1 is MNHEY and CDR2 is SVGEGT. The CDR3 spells CASSYGAGAYEQYF.

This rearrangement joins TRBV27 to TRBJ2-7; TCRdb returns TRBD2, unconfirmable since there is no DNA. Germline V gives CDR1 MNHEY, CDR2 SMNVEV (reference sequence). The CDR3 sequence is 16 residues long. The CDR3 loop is CASSFTLAGGLYEQYF.

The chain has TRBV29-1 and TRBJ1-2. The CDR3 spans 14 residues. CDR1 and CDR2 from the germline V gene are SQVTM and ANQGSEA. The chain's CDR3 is CSVFSEAKRGGYTF.

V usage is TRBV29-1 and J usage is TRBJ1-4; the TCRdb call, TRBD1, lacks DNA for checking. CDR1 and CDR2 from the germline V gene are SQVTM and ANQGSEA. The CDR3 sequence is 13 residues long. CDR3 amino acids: CSVEGDISEKLFF.

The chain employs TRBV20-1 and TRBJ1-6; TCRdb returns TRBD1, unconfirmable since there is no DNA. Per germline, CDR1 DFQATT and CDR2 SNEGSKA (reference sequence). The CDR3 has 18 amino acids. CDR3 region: CSARDPPGVAKSDSPLHF.

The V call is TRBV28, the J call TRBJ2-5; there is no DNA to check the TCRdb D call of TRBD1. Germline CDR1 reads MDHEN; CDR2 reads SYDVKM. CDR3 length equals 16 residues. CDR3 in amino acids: CASSSMTGGFEETQYF.

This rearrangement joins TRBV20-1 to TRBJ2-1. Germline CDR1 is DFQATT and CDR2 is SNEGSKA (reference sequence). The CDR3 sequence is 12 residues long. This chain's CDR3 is CSAREREYEQFF.